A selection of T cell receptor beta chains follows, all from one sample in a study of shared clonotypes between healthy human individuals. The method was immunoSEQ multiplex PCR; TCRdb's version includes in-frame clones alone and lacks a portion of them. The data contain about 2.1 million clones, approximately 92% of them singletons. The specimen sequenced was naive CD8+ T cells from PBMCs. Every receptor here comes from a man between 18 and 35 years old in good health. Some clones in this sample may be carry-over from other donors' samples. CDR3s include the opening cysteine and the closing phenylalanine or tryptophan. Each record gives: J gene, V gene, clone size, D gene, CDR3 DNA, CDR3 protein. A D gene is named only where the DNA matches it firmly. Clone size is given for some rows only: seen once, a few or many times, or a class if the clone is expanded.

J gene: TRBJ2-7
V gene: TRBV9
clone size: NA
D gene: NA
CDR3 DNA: TGTGCCAGCAGCGTAGGGGGCGACTCCTACGAGCAGTACTTC
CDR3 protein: CASSVGGDSYEQYF

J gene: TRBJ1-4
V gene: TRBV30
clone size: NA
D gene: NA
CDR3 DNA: TGTGCCTGGAGGCCTTCAGGCGACGAAAAACTGTTTTTT
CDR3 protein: CAWRPSGDEKLFF

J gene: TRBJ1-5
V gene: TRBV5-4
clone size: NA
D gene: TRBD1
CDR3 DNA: TGTGCCAGCAGCTTGGGGGGACAGGGGTGGGATCAGCCCCAGCATTTT
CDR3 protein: CASSLGGQGWDQPQHF

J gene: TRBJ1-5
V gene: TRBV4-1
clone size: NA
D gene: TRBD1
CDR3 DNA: TGCGCCAGCAGCCGACTACCGGGACAGGCTAATCAGCCCCAGCATTTT
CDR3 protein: CASSRLPGQANQPQHF

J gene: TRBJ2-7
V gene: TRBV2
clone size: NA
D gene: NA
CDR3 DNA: TGTGCCAGCAGTCCGATTGTTGGGGGTAGGAGCGAGCAGTACTTC
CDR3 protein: CASSPIVGGRSEQYF

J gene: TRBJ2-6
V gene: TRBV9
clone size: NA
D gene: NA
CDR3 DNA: TGTGCCACGGGACCTGGGGCCAACGTCCTGACTTTC
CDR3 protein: CATGPGANVLTF

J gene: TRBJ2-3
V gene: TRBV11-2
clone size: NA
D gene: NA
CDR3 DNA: TGTGCCAGCATCAGGGGGGGCGATACGCAGTATTTT
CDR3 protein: CASIRGGDTQYF

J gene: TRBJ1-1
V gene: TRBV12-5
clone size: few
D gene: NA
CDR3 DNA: TGTGCTAGTGGCCAAGGACCGCCGTTGAACACTGAAGCTTTCTTT
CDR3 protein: CASGQGPPLNTEAFF

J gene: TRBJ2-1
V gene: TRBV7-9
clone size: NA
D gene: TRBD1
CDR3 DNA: TGTGCCAGCAGCACCTCGACAGGGGTAAATGAGCAGTTCTTC
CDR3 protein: CASSTSTGVNEQFF

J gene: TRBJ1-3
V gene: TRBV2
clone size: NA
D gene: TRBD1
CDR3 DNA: TGTGCCAGCAGGGAGACAGGGTTTGGAAACACCATATATTTT
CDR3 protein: CASRETGFGNTIYF

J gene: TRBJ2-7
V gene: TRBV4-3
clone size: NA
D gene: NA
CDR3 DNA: TGCGCCAGCAGCCAAGATAGCCAGACGAACGAGCAGTACTTC
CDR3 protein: CASSQDSQTNEQYF

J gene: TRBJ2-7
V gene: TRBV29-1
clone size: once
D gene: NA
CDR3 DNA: TGCAGCGTTGAAAGCTCCTACTACCACGAGCAGTACTTC
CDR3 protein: CSVESSYYHEQYF

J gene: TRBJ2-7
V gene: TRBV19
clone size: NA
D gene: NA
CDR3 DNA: TGTGCCAGTCGGACACCTGGATCCTACGAGCAGTACTTC
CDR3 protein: CASRTPGSYEQYF

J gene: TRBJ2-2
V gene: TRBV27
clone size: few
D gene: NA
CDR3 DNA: TGTGCCAGCAGTTTTGCCGGGGAGCTGTTTTTT
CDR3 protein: CASSFAGELFF

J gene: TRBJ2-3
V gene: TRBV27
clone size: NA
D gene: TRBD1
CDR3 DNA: TGTGCCAGCAGTTTACTACAGGGGGGAAGCACAGATACGCAGTATTTT
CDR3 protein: CASSLLQGGSTDTQYF

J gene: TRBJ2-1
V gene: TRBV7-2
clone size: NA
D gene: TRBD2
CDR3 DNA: TGTGCCAGCAGCCCTCGACTAGCGGGGGCGACCTACAATGAGCAGTTCTTC
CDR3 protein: CASSPRLAGATYNEQFF

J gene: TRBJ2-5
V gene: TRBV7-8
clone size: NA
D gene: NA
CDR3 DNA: TGTGCCAGCAGCTCAGGGGGGGAGTACCAAGAGACCCAGTACTTC
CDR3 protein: CASSSGGEYQETQYF